Following are 7 T cell receptor beta chains from one sample sequenced in a study of Ad26.COV2.S vaccination and SARS-CoV-2 variants. Sequencing was performed with immunoSEQ multiplex PCR; in TCRdb, only in-frame clones are kept and a portion is missing. The data show approximately 280,000 clones, around 87% seen once. As to treatment: 15 to 20 received Ad26.COV2.S at low or high dose, single or two shots; several received placebo; per-sample allocation not given. Each sample was drawn 63 days after the first injection (of vaccine or placebo). The sample was peripheral blood, taken in a trial of Ad26.COV2.S vaccine versus placebo. The receptors shown here come from a person between 18 and 59 years old who received the Ad26.COV2.S COVID-19 vaccine or a placebo.

The chain recombines TRBV10-1 with TRBJ2-7; no definite D call. Trimming stripped 4 bases from V and 2 bases from J, with 6 bases between. The CDR3 consists of 12 residues. Germline CDR1 and CDR2: WNHNN and SYGVQD (reference sequence). This CDR3 reads CASSGTPYEQYF. CDR3 bases: TGCGCCAGCAGTGGGACCCCCTACGAGCAGTACTTC.

This chain connects TRBV3-1 (or the pseudogene TRBV3-2) to TRBJ1-5, with a tentative D call TRBD1 (5 bases). Per germline, CDR1 LGHDT and CDR2 YNNKEL (reference sequence). The CDR3 extends over 14 amino acids. Trimming removed 4 bases at V and 8 bases at J, with 15 bases between. The CDR3, as DNA: TGTGCCAGCAGCCGTATGGGGGGTGTGGAGCCCCAGCATTTT. Its translation is CASSRMGGVEPQHF.

V gene TRBV7-2 combines with J gene TRBJ2-5; D is perhaps TRBD1 (6 bases). The V gene lost 5 bases and the J gene lost 5 bases, with 15 bases spanning the gap. This CDR3 is built from 14 residues. Germline V CDR1 and CDR2: SGHTA, FQGNSA. The CDR3: CASSPTGPGETQYF. The CDR3 DNA sequence: TGTGCCAGCAGCCCGACAGGCCCGGGGGAGACCCAGTACTTC.

V gene TRBV9 combines with J gene TRBJ2-5; 10 bases agree with TRBD2. Trimming took 0 bases from V and 2 from J; bases not matched to a gene: 1. In germline, CDR1 is SGDLS, CDR2 YYNGEE. The CDR3 sequence is 15 residues long. The CDR3 loop is CASSVVLAGQETQYF. Written as DNA, the CDR3 is TGTGCCAGCAGCGTAGTACTAGCGGGACAAGAGACCCAGTACTTC.

Here the CDR3 reads CASSLELALIDTQYF. CDR3 nucleotides: TGTGCCAGCAGCTTGGAGCTCGCCTTGATAGATACGCAGTATTTT. The chain is built from TRBV5-5 and TRBJ2-3; no reliable D call. Germline loops: CDR1 SGHKS, CDR2 YYEKEE (reference sequence). The CDR3 loop spans 15 amino acids. The V and J ends lost 0 bases and 5 bases respectively, with 13 bases between them.

There are a few counts of this clone. Sequence at one end of the junction differs from germline and may be a read error. This sequence joins TRBV7-7 and TRBJ2-7; the D gene is possibly TRBD1 (6 bases). Germline assignment: CDR1 SSHAT and CDR2 FNYEAQ (reference sequence). The CDR3 totals 14 residues. As DNA, the CDR3 is TGTGCTAGCAGCCTGGACAGCAACTCCTACGAGCAGTACTTC. Translated: CASSLDSNSYEQYF.

The sample holds one count of this clone. The J gene is TRBJ1-1, the V gene TRBV3-1 (or the pseudogene TRBV3-2); 7 positions agree with TRBD1. Germline trimming cut 2 bases from V and 6 bases from J; bases unmatched to any gene: 9. CDR1 and CDR2 (germline): LGHDT, YNNKEL (reference sequence). CDR3 length: 15 amino acids. The CDR3 is CASSQIPTGTAEAFF. In DNA form, the CDR3 reads TGTGCCAGCAGCCAAATCCCGACCGGGACAGCTGAAGCTTTCTTT.